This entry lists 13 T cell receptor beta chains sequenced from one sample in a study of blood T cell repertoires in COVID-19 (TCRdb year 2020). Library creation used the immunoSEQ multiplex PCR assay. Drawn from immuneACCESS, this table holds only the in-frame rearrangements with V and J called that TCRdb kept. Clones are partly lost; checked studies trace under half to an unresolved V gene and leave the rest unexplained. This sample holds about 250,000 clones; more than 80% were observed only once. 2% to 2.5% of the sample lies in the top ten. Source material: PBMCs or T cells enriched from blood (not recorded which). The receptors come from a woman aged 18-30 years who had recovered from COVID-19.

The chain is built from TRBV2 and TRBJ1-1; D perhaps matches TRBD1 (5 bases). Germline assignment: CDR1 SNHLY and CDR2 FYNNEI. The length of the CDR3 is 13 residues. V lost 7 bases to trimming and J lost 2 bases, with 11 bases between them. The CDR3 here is CASTEGRNTEAFF. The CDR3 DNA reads TGTGCCAGCACGGAGGGGCGTAACACTGAAGCTTTCTTT.

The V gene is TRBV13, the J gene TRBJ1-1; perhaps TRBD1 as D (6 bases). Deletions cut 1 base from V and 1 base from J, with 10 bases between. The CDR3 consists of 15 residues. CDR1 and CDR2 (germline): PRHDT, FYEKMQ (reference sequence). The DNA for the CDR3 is TGTGCCAGCAGCTTAGAGCGGGGGGCGAACACTGAAGCTTTCTTT. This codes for CASSLERGANTEAFF. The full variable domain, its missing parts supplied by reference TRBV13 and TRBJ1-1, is AAGVIQSPRHLIKEKRETATLKCYPIPRHDTVYWYQQGPGQDPQFLISFYEKMQSDKGSIPDRFSAQQFSDYHSELNMSSLELGDSALYFCASSLERGANTEAFFGQGTRLTVV.

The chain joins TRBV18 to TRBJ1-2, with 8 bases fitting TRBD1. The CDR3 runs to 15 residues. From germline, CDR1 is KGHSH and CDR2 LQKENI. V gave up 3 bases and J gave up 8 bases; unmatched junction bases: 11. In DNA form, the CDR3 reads TGTGCCAGCTCACCCTACGACAGGGGAACTTACGGCTACACCTTC. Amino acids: CASSPYDRGTYGYTF.

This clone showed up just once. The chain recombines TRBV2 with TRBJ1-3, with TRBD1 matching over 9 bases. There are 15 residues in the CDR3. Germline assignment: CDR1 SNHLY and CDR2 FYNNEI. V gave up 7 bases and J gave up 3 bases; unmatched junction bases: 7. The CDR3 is CASNENRGLGNTIYF. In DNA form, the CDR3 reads TGTGCCAGCAACGAAAACAGGGGGCTTGGAAACACCATATATTTT.

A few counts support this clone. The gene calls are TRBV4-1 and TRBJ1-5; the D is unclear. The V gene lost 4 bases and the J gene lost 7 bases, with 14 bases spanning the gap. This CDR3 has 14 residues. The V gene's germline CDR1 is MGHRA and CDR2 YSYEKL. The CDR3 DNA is TGCGCCAGCAGCCCGGGTGACGGTGTCCAGCCCCAGCATTTT. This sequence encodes CASSPGDGVQPQHF.

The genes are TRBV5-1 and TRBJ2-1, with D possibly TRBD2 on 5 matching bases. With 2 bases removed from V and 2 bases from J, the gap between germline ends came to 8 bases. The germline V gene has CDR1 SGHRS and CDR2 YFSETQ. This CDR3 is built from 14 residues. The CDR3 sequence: CASSLFGAYNEQFF. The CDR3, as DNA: TGCGCCAGCAGCTTATTCGGGGCCTACAATGAGCAGTTCTTC.

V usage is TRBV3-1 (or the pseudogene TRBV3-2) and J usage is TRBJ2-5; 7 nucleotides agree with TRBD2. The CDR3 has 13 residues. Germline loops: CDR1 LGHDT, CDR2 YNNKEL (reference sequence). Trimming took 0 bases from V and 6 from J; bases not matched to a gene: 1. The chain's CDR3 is CASSQDGGKTQYF. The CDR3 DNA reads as TGTGCCAGCAGCCAAGACGGGGGGAAGACCCAGTACTTC.

Written as DNA, the CDR3 is TGTGCCAGCAGCGTGGGTGGGGGCGCTGAAGCTTTCTTT. It encodes CASSVGGGAEAFF. This chain uses TRBV9 with TRBJ1-1; tentatively, D is TRBD1 (6 bases). The CDR3 has 13 amino acids. The germline V and J ends were trimmed by 2 bases and 6 bases, with 11 bases remaining between them. From germline, CDR1 is SGDLS and CDR2 YYNGEE. The full variable domain, in which reference TRBV9 and TRBJ1-1 provide the parts outside the CDR3, is DSGVTQTPKHLITATGQRVTLRCSPRSGDLSVYWYQQSLDQGLQFLIQYYNGEERAKGNILERFSAQQFPDLHSELNLSSLELGDSALYFCASSVGGGAEAFFGQGTRLTVV.

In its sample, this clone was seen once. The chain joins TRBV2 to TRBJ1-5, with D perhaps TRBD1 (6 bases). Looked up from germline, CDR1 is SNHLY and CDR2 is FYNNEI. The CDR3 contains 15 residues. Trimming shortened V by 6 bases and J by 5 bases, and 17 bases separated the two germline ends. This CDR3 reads CASRAEIDRHQPQHF. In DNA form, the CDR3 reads TGTGCCAGCAGGGCCGAGATTGACAGGCATCAGCCCCAGCATTTT.

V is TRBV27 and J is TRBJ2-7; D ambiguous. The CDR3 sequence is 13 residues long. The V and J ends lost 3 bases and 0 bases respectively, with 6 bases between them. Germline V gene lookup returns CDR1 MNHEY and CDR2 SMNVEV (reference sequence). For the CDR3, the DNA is TGTGCCAGCAGTTTTATGAGCTCCTACGAGCAGTACTTC. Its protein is CASSFMSSYEQYF.

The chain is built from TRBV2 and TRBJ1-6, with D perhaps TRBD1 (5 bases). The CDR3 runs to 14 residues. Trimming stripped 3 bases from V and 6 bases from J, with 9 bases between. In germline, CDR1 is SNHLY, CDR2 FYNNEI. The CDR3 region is CASSDGGVNSPLHF. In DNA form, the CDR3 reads TGTGCCAGCAGTGACGGAGGGGTTAATTCACCCCTCCACTTT.

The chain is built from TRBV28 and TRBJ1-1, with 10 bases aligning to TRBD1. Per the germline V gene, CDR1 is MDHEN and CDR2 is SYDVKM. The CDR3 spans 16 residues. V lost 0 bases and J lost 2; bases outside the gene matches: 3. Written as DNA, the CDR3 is TGTGCCAGCAGTTTATGGGGGACAGGGGAAAACACTGAAGCTTTCTTT. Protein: CASSLWGTGENTEAFF.

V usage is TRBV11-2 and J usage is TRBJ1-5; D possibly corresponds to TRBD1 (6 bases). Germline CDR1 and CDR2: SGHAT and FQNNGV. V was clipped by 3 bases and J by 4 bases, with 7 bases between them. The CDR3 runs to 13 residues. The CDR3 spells CASSLGTNQPQHF. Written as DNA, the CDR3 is TGTGCCAGCAGCTTGGGGACAAATCAGCCCCAGCATTTT.